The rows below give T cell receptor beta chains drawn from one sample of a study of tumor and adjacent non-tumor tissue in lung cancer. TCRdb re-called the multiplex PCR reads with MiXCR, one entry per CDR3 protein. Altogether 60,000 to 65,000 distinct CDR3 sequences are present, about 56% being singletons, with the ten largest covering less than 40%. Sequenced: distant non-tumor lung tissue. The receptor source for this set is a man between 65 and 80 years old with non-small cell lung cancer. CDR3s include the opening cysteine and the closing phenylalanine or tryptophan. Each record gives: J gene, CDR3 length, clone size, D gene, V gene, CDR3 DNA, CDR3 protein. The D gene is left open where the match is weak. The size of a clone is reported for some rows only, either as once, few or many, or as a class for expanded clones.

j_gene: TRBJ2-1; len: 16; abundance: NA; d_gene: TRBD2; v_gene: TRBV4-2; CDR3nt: TGTACCAGCAGCCAAGGGAGACTAGCGGGGTACAATGAGCTGTTCTTC; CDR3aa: CTSSQGRLAGYNELFF
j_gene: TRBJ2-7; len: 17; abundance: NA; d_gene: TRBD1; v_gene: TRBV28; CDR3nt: TGTGCCAGCAGTTCTGTATCTACCGGGACAGGCTACTACGAGGAGTACTTC; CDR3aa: CASSSVSTGTGYYEEYF
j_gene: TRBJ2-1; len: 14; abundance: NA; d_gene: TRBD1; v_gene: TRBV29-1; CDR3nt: TGCAGCGTTGATGGACAGGGGAACTGCAATGAGCAGTTCTTC; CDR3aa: CSVDGQGNCNEQFF
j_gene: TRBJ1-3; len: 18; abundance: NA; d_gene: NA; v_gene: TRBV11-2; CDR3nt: TGTGCCAGCAGCTTACAATCAAGGAATGCCCTCTCTGGAAACACCATATATTTT; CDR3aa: CASSLQSRNALSGNTIYF
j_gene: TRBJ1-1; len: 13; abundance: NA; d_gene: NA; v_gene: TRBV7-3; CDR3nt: TGTGCCAGCGGCATCTCGGGCGGGGCTGATGCTTTCTTT; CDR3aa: CASGISGGADAFF
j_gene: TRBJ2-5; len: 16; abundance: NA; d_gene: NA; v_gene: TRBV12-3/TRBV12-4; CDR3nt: TGTGCCAGCACCACCCGGGTGGCAGGGGATCTGCCAACCCAGTACTTC; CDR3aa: CASTTRVAGDLPTQYF
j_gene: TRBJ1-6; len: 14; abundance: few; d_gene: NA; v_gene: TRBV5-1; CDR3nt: TGCGCCAGCAGCTTGTCAGGGAACAATTCACCCCTCCACTTT; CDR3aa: CASSLSGNNSPLHF
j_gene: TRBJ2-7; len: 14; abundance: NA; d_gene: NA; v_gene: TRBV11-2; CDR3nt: TGTACCAGCAGCTTAGGAGACAGAAACTGCGAGCAGTATTTC; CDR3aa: CTSSLGDRNCEQYF
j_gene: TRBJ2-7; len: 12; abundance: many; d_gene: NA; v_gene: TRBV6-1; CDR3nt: TGTGCCAGCACCTCCGGCGGGGTAGCGACGTACTTC; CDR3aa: CASTSGGVATYF
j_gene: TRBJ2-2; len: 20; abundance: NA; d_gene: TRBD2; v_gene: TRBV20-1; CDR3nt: TGCAGTCTCAGAGAGTCGGCTAGCGGGAGGCCCGAGCGAATAACCGGGGAGCTATTTTTT; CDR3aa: CSLRESASGRPERITGELFF
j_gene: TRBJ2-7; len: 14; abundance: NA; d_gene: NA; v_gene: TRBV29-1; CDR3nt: TGCAGCGTCGCCAAGACAACAAGTTCCTACGACCAGTACTTC; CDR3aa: CSVAKTTSSYDQYF
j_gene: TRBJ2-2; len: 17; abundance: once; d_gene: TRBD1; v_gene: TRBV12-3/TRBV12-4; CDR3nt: TGTGCCAACAGTTTTTGGACAGGGGCTTCGAACACCAGGGAGCTGTTCTTT; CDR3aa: CANSFWTGASNTRELFF
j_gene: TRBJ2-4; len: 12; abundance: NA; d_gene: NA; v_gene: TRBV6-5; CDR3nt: TGTGCCAGCAGTTCGGGGATAGACATTCAGTACTTC; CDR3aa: CASSSGIDIQYF
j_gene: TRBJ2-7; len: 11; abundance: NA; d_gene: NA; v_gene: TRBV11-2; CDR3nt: TGTGCCACCAGCTTGGGGAGCGAACAGTACTTC; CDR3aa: CATSLGSEQYF
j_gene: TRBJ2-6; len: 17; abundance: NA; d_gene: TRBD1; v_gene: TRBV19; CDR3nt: TGTGCCAGTAATGACAGGGGGCGGGCCTCTGGGGCCAACGTCCTGACTTTC; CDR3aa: CASNDRGRASGANVLTF
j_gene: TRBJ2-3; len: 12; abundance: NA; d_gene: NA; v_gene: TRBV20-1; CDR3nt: TGCAGTGCCAGGCCGGGGTTCTCTACGCAGTATTTT; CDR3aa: CSARPGFSTQYF
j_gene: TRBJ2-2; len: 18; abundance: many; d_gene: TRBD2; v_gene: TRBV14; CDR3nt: TGTGCCAGCAGCCGACCCAAGGGACTAGCGGGAGGCGACGGGGAGCTGTTTTTT; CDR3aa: CASSRPKGLAGGDGELFF
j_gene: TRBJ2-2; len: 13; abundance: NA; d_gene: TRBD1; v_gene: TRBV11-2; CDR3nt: TGTGCCAGCAGTCCACAGGGGAGCAAGGAGCTGTTTTTT; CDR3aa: CASSPQGSKELFF
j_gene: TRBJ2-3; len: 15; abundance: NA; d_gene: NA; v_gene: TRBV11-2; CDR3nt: TGTGCCAACAGCTTAGGGGGATCTGGCACAGATACGCAGTATTTT; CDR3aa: CANSLGGSGTDTQYF
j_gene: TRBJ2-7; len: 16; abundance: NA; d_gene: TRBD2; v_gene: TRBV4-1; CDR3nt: TGCGCCAGCAACGAAGGAGCGGGAAGGACCTCCTACGAGCAGTACTTC; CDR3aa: CASNEGAGRTSYEQYF
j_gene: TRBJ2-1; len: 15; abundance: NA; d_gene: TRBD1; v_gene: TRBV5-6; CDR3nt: TGTGCCAGCATCTTGGTACGGGCCAGGGGGAGTGAGCAGCTCTTC; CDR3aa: CASILVRARGSEQLF
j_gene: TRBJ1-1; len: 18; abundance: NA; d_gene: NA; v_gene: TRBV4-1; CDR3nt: TGCGCCAGCAGCAGAAACGGACAGATAGGGTCCCGGGGCACTGAAGCTTTCTTT; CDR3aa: CASSRNGQIGSRGTEAFF
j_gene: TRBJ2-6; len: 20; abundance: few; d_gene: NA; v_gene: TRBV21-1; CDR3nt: TGTGCCAGCAGCAAAGCGCTCGGCAGAAATCCGAGCTCTGGGGCCAACGTCCTGACTTTC; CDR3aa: CASSKALGRNPSSGANVLTF
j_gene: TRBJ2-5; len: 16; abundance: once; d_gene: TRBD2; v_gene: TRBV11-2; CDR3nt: TGTGCCAGCAGCTACTCCCGTGGTAGCGGGAGAGAGACCCAGTACTTC; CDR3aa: CASSYSRGSGRETQYF
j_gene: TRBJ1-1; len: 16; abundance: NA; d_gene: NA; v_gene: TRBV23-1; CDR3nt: TGCGCCAGCAGTTTGGATAAGGGGCGAAGTTACACTGAAGCTTTCTTT; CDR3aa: CASSLDKGRSYTEAFF
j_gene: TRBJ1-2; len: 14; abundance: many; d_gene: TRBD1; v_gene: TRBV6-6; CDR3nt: TGTGCCAGCAGTGCAAGACAGGGGGCCTTAGGCTACACCTTC; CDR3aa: CASSARQGALGYTF
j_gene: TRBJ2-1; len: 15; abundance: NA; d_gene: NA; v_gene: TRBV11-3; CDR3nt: TGTGCCAGCAGCCTTCTACCAGGGGTTAACAATGAGCAATTCTTC; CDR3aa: CASSLLPGVNNEQFF